The next 30 T cell receptor beta chains were all read from a single sample in a study of blood T cell repertoires in COVID-19. The protocol was immunoSEQ multiplex PCR, while the TCRdb copy is restricted to in-frame clones and leaves out a portion. The data contain around 100,000 clones, 90% to 95% of them singletons. Input material: peripheral blood. The receptors were gathered from a man between 60 and 75 years old with acute or convalescent COVID-19.

On this clone: At the DNA level, this CDR3 is encoded by other sequences in the same sample as well. The gene calls are TRBV14 and TRBJ2-1; the D gene is possibly TRBD2 (5 bases). Per germline, CDR1 SGHDN and CDR2 FVKESK. Trimming removed 3 bases from V and 7 bases from J, with 10 bases in between. The CDR3 extends over 13 amino acids. CDR3 residues: CASSQVRGNEQFF. The CDR3, as DNA: TGTGCCAGCAGCCAGGTGCGAGGGAATGAGCAGTTCTTC.

The J gene is TRBJ1-2, the V gene TRBV29-1; D not resolved. Trimming shortened V by 5 bases and J by 6 bases, and 10 bases separated the two germline ends. CDR3 size: 11 residues. Germline CDR1 and CDR2: SQVTM and ANQGSEA. DNA for the CDR3: TGCAGCGTTCGAGGGTCGGATGGCTACACCTTC. Protein sequence: CSVRGSDGYTF.

The V and J genes are TRBV7-6 and TRBJ1-3; 8 bases fit TRBD1. Looked up from germline, CDR1 is SGHVS and CDR2 is FNYEAQ. The CDR3 is 18 amino acids. The junction had 16 bases not matched to a gene; V was cut back by 6 bases and J by 3 bases. CDR3 nucleotides: TGTGCCAGCAGTCCTCCATCGCCAGGGACAGGAATTGGAAACACCATATATTTT. This codes for CASSPPSPGTGIGNTIYF.

The chain recombines TRBV2 with TRBJ2-7; no reliable D call. V was cut by 2 bases and J by 3 bases, with 8 bases left in between. The CDR3 consists of 13 residues. The germline gives CDR1 SNHLY, CDR2 FYNNEI. The CDR3 loop reads CASSELEFYEQYV. CDR3 DNA sequence: TGTGCCAGCAGTGAATTAGAGTTCTACGAGCAGTACGTC.

This clone was seen just once. The chain recombines TRBV7-9 with TRBJ2-4; perhaps TRBD2 as D (6 bases). The CDR3 contains 12 residues. The V gene lost 5 bases and the J gene lost 8 bases, with 10 bases spanning the gap. Germline V lookup: CDR1 SEHNR, CDR2 FQNEAQ (reference sequence). The CDR3 DNA reads TGTGCCAGCAGCCTGGAGGGTGACATTCAGTACTTC. Translating gives CASSLEGDIQYF.

This chain links TRBV7-3 with TRBJ2-7; weak D call: TRBD1 (8 bases). Trimming removed 5 bases from V and 3 bases from J, with 14 bases in between. Germline V CDR1 and CDR2: SGHTA, FQGTGA. CDR3 size: 14 residues. The CDR3 nucleotides read TGTGCCAGCAGCCCACAGGGGGGGGACTACGAGCAGTACTTC. As protein: CASSPQGGDYEQYF.

V and J are TRBV7-3 and TRBJ2-7; D might be TRBD2 (6 bases). V dropped 1 base and J dropped 4 bases, with 8 bases sitting between them. The germline gives CDR1 SGHTA, CDR2 FQGTGA. The CDR3 consists of 13 residues. In nucleotides, the CDR3 is TGTGCCAGCAGCTTAATGGCGGGGTACGAGCAGTACTTC. Protein: CASSLMAGYEQYF.

The gene calls are TRBV5-1 and TRBJ2-1, with TRBD2 identical over 9 bases. Trimming cost V 4 bases and J 4 bases; bases outside gene matches: 3. This CDR3 spans 14 amino acids. Germline-derived CDR1 and CDR2 are SGHRS and YFSETQ. Here the CDR3 reads CASSMGLAYNEQFF. The CDR3, as DNA: TGCGCCAGCAGCATGGGACTAGCTTACAATGAGCAGTTCTTC.

This chain links TRBV7-3 with TRBJ1-6; D is unresolved. The CDR3 length is 14 residues. Germline CDR1 and CDR2: SGHTA and FQGTGA. V was shortened by 3 bases and J by 0 bases, with 3 bases between the two germline ends. The CDR3 coding sequence is TGTGCCAGCAGCTTGAGCTCCTATAATTCACCCCTCCACTTT. Protein: CASSLSSYNSPLHF.

This clone has just a few counts. J is TRBJ1-3 and V is TRBV7-9, with D maybe TRBD1 (5 bases). Trimming took 1 base from V and 1 from J, leaving 11 bases between them. This CDR3 spans 16 amino acids. From germline, CDR1 is SEHNR and CDR2 FQNEAQ (reference sequence). The CDR3 DNA is TGTGCCAGCAGCTTAGTTCGGGGGGATTCTGGAAACACCATATATTTT. Amino acid sequence: CASSLVRGDSGNTIYF. Full variable domain (remainder filled in from reference TRBV7-9 and TRBJ1-3): DTGVSQNPRHKITKRGQNVTFRCDPISEHNRLYWYRQTLGQGPEFLTYFQNEAQLEKSRLLSDRFSAERPKGSFSTLEIQRTEQGDSAMYLCASSLVRGDSGNTIYFGEGSWLTVV.

This chain connects TRBV27 to TRBJ1-2; TRBD1 agrees at 9 bases. V gave up 3 bases and J gave up 5 bases; unmatched junction bases: 7. CDR3 length: 15 amino acids. Germline CDR1 is MNHEY and CDR2 is SMNVEV (reference sequence). This CDR3 reads CASSFLGQGSYGYTF. DNA of the CDR3: TGTGCCAGCAGTTTCTTGGGACAGGGATCGTATGGCTACACCTTC.

V usage is TRBV5-1 and J usage is TRBJ2-5; the match to TRBD1 covers 8 bases. CDR3 length equals 16 residues. CDR1 is SGHRS and CDR2 is YFSETQ in the germline V gene. V was clipped by 3 bases and J by 4 bases; unmatched bases: 11. In DNA form, the CDR3 reads TGCGCCAGCAGCTCAGGGGACAGGTGGTTAGGAGAGACCCAGTACTTC. Its translation: CASSSGDRWLGETQYF.

V and J are TRBV30 and TRBJ1-1; no firm D call. The V end was cut by 7 bases, the J end by 0 bases, with 9 bases between. The length of the CDR3 is 12 residues. CDR1 and CDR2 (germline): GTSNPN, SVGIG (reference sequence). The CDR3 sequence: CASPNMNTEAFF. The CDR3 coding sequence is TGTGCCTCCCCGAACATGAACACTGAAGCTTTCTTT.

J is TRBJ2-5 and V is TRBV27, with D possibly TRBD1 on 6 matching bases. The CDR3 spans 11 residues. Germline-derived CDR1 and CDR2 are MNHEY and SMNVEV (reference sequence). Trimming took 7 bases from V and 7 from J, leaving 10 bases between them. CDR3 amino acids: CASKRGGTQYF. CDR3 DNA sequence: TGTGCCAGCAAACGAGGGGGGACCCAGTACTTC.

The V gene is TRBV11-2, the J gene TRBJ2-3; tentative D call: TRBD2 (6 bases). Germline lookup yields CDR1 SGHAT and CDR2 FQNNGV. The CDR3 consists of 15 residues. Between the trimmed V and J ends, which lost 2 bases and 6 bases, there was a span of 15 bases. The CDR3 region is CASSLTTLATDTQYF. Written as DNA, the CDR3 is TGTGCCAGCAGCTTAACTACCCTAGCGACGGATACGCAGTATTTT.

The V gene is TRBV6-1, the J gene TRBJ2-7; no firm D call. This CDR3 is 11 amino acids long. Germline V gene data show CDR1 as MNHNS and CDR2 as SASEGT. V was pared by 2 bases and J by 4 bases, with 3 bases between. Here the CDR3 DNA reads TGTGCCAGCAGTGAACCGTACGAGCAGTACGTC. As protein: CASSEPYEQYV.

This chain uses TRBV5-6 with TRBJ2-5; 10 bases line up with TRBD2. This CDR3 has 19 residues. Germline CDR1 SGHDT, CDR2 YYEEEE. J lost 2 bases, V lost 4 bases, and 17 bases had no gene match. Here the CDR3 DNA reads TGTGCCAGCAGCCTCGGCCCTAGCGGGAGAGGGTGGTCTCAAGAGACCCAGTACTTC. Protein product: CASSLGPSGRGWSQETQYF. Variable domain in full (rest from reference TRBV5-6 and TRBJ2-5): DAGVTQSPTHLIKTRGQQVTLRCSPKSGHDTVSWYQQALGQGPQFIFQYYEEEERQRGNFPDRFSGHQFPNYSSELNVNALLLGDSALYLCASSLGPSGRGWSQETQYFGPGTRLLVL.

The CDR3 region is CASRRRVGNEQFF. The CDR3 nucleotides are TGCGCCAGTCGACGGCGGGTCGGTAATGAGCAGTTCTTC. The rearrangement uses TRBV23-1 and TRBJ2-1, with a tentative D call TRBD2 (5 bases). TRBV23-1 carries the ORF label, with uncertain function. The length of the CDR3 is 13 residues. Trimming shortened V by 9 bases and J by 7 bases, and 16 bases separated the two germline ends.

The J gene is TRBJ2-1, the V gene TRBV15; 9 bases match TRBD2. The CDR3 length is 17 residues. V trimming: 0 bases; J trimming: 10 bases; junction bases outside the gene matches: 13. Germline V gene sequence: CDR1 LNHNV, CDR2 YYDKDF (reference sequence). Here the CDR3 reads CATSRDKGLAALGEQFF. Here the CDR3 DNA reads TGTGCCACCAGCAGAGATAAGGGACTAGCCGCCTTAGGCGAGCAGTTCTTC.

The V and J genes are TRBV30 and TRBJ1-2; no firm D call. With 0 bases removed from V and 7 bases from J, the gap between germline ends came to 12 bases. Per the germline V gene, CDR1 is GTSNPN and CDR2 is SVGIG (reference sequence). The CDR3 has 13 residues. This CDR3 is CAWSVPVKLGYTF. The CDR3 DNA reads as TGTGCCTGGAGTGTACCTGTGAAACTTGGCTACACCTTC.

The chain has TRBV3-1 (or the pseudogene TRBV3-2) and TRBJ2-7, with 8 bases fitting TRBD1. The CDR3 consists of 12 residues. Germline lookup yields CDR1 LGHDT and CDR2 YNNKEL (reference sequence). V lost 4 bases to trimming and J lost 6 bases; unmatched junction nucleotides: 2. CDR3 amino acids: CASSRTGSEQYF. The DNA of the CDR3 is TGTGCCAGCAGCCGGACAGGGTCCGAGCAGTACTTC.

This clone was detected only a few times. This rearrangement joins TRBV5-8 to TRBJ1-5; D is possibly TRBD1 (6 bases). There are 14 residues in the CDR3. V lost 2 bases and J 6 bases, leaving 12 bases between the germline ends. Germline CDR1 SGHTS, CDR2 YDEGEE. The CDR3 loop reads CASSFRGLGQPQHF. The CDR3 DNA follows: TGTGCCAGCAGCTTCAGGGGTTTAGGTCAGCCCCAGCATTTT.

The rearrangement uses TRBV29-1 and TRBJ2-5; 11 positions agree with TRBD1. The CDR3 has 14 amino acids. J was trimmed by 3 bases and V by 5 bases; bases with no gene match: 5. Germline V lookup: CDR1 SQVTM, CDR2 ANQGSEA. The CDR3 DNA sequence: TGCAGCGTTCCCGGGACAGGGGGGGAAGAGACCCAGTACTTC. Encoded protein: CSVPGTGGEETQYF.

This chain uses TRBV18 with TRBJ2-2; 11 nucleotides line up with TRBD1. Germline lookup yields CDR1 KGHSH and CDR2 LQKENI. Losses at the gene ends were 0 bases for V and 3 bases for J; bases not matched to a gene: 0. The CDR3 consists of 16 residues. The CDR3 DNA reads TGTGCCAGCTCACCACCGGGACAGGGGGACACCGGGGAGCTGTTTTTT. The encoded protein is CASSPPGQGDTGELFF.

V usage is TRBV6-5 and J usage is TRBJ1-5; possibly TRBD1 for D (5 bases). The V and J ends lost 5 bases and 7 bases respectively, with 18 bases between them. Germline-derived CDR1 and CDR2 are MNHEY and SVGAGI. The CDR3 sequence is 15 residues long. This chain's CDR3 is CASSQTGVGWQPQHF. As DNA, the CDR3 is TGTGCCAGCAGTCAGACGGGGGTGGGCTGGCAGCCCCAGCATTTT.

This rearrangement joins TRBV2 to TRBJ1-4, with D unclear. Germline values: CDR1 SNHLY, CDR2 FYNNEI. Trimming cost V 8 bases and J 8 bases, with 24 bases left between them. This CDR3 comprises 16 residues. CDR3: CASRPGISTSGEKLFF. As DNA, the CDR3 is TGTGCCAGCCGACCCGGGATTTCTACCTCGGGGGAAAAACTGTTTTTT.

CDR3 in amino acids: CASSLGQVSGNTIYF. CDR3 nucleotide sequence: TGTGCCAGTAGTCTGGGACAGGTCTCTGGAAACACCATATATTTT. The chain recombines TRBV19 with TRBJ1-3, with TRBD1 matching over 8 bases. Germline V gives CDR1 LNHDA, CDR2 SQIVND (reference sequence). The CDR3 runs 15 residues. The V gene end was trimmed by 5 bases and the J gene end by 0 bases; junction bases not matched to a gene: 3.

This clone has more than one count but fewer than ten. One junction end does not reproduce the germline sequence, and a read error may be involved. The V and J genes are TRBV2 and TRBJ1-1; 7 bases match TRBD1. The CDR3 spans 10 residues. The germline V gene has CDR1 SNHLY and CDR2 FYNNEI. As DNA, the CDR3 is TGTGCCAGCAGCGCATACAGGGGAGACTTT. As protein: CASSAYRGDF.

V and J are TRBV30 and TRBJ1-2; 10 nucleotides align to TRBD1. Trimming cost V 4 bases and J 2 bases; bases outside gene matches: 7. The germline V gene has CDR1 GTSNPN and CDR2 SVGIG (reference sequence). The CDR3 is 15 residues long. In DNA form, the CDR3 reads TGTGCCTGGACCGCTGACAGGGGGCCGAACTATGGCTACACCTTC. Protein: CAWTADRGPNYGYTF.

V and J are TRBV7-8 and TRBJ2-7; the D gene is possibly TRBD2 (6 bases). The CDR3 loop spans 16 amino acids. Between the trimmed V and J ends, which lost 5 bases and 7 bases, there was a span of 24 bases. Germline V lookup: CDR1 SGHVS, CDR2 FQNEAQ. The CDR3 DNA reads TGTGCCAGCAGCGGGGGGAGTGGACTCTCCGGGCGGGAGCAGTACTTC. Translating gives CASSGGSGLSGREQYF.